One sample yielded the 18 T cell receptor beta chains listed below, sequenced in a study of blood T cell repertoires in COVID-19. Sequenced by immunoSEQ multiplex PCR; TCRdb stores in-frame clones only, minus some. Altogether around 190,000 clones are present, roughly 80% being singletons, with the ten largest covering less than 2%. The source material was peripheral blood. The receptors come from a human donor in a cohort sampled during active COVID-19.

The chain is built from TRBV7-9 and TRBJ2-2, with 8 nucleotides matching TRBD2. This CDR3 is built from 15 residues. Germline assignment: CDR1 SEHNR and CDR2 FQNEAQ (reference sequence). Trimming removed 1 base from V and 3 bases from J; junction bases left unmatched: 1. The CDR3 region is CASSLVREDTGELFF. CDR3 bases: TGTGCCAGCAGCTTAGTGCGGGAGGACACCGGGGAGCTGTTTTTT.

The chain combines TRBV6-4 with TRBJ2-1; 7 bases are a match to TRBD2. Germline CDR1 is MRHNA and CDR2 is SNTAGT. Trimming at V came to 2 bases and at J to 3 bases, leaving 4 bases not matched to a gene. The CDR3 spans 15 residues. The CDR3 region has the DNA TGTGCCAGCAGTGACATAAGCGGGGACTACAATGAGCAGTTCTTC. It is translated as CASSDISGDYNEQFF.

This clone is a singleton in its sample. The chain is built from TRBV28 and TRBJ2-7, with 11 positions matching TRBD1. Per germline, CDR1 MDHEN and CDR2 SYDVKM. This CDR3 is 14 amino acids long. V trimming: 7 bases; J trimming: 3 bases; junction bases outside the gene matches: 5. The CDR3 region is CASIGTGGFYEQYF. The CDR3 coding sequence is TGTGCCAGCATCGGGACAGGGGGGTTCTACGAGCAGTACTTC.

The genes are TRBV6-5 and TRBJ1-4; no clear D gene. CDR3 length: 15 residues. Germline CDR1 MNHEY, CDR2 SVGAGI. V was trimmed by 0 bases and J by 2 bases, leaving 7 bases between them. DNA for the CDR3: TGTGCCAGCAGTTACTCCCCGTTGACTAATGAAAAACTGTTTTTT. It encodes CASSYSPLTNEKLFF.

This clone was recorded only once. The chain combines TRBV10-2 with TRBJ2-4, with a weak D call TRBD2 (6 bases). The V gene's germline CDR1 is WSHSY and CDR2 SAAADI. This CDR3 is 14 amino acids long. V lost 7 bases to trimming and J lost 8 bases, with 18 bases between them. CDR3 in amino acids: CASNTGTRGDIQYF. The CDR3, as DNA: TGCGCCAGCAATACCGGGACTCGAGGAGACATTCAGTACTTC.

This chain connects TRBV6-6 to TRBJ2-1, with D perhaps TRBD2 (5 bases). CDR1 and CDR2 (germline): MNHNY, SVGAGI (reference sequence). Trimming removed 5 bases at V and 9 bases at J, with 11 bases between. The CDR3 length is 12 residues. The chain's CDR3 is CASSEGHTEQFF. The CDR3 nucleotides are TGTGCCAGCAGTGAGGGCCACACTGAGCAGTTCTTC.

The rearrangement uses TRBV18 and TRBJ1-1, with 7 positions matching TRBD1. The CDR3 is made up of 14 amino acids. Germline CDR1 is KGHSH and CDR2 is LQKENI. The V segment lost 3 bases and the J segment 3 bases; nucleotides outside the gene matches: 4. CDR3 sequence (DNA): TGTGCCAGCTCACCTTGGAGGGGGCACACTGAAGCTTTCTTT. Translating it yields CASSPWRGHTEAFF.

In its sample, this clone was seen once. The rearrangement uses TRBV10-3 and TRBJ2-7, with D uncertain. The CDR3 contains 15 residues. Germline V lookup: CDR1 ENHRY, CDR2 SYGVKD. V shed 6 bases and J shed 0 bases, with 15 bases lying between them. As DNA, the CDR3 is TGTGCCATCAGCTACCCCTTAGTGAGCTCCTACGAGCAGTACTTC. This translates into CAISYPLVSSYEQYF.

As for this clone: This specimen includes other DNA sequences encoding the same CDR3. The CDR3 reads CSVGQMNTEAFF. Here the CDR3 DNA reads TGCAGCGTGGGACAGATGAACACTGAAGCTTTCTTT. This sequence joins TRBV29-1 and TRBJ1-1; 7 bases fit TRBD1. Germline lookup yields CDR1 SQVTM and CDR2 ANQGSEA. V shed 6 bases and J 0 bases; nucleotides not matched to a gene: 1. This CDR3 has 12 residues. The entire variable domain, with the rest obtained from reference TRBV29-1 and TRBJ1-1, is as follows: SAVISQKPSRDICQRGTSLTIQCQVDSQVTMMFWYRQQPGQSLTLIATANQGSEATYESGFVIDKFPISRPNLTFSTLTVSNMSPEDSSIYLCSVGQMNTEAFFGQGTRLTVV.

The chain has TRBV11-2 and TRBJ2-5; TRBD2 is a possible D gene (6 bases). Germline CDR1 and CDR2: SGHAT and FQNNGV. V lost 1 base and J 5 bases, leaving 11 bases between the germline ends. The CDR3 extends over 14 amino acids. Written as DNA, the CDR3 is TGTGCCAGCAGCTTAGTACTAGCCACCGAGACCCAGTACTTC. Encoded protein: CASSLVLATETQYF.

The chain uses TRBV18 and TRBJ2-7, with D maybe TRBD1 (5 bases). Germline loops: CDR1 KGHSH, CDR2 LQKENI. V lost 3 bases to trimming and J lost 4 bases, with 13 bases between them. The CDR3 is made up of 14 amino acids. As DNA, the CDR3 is TGTGCCAGCTCACCTAGCAGGGTGGTTTACGAGCAGTACTTC. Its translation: CASSPSRVVYEQYF.

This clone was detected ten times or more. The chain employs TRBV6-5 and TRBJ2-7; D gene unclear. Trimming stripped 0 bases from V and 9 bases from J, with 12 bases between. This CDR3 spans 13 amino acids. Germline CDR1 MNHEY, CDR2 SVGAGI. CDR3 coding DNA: TGTGCCAGCAGTTACTCCCCCGATGGCGGGCAGTACTTC. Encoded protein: CASSYSPDGGQYF.

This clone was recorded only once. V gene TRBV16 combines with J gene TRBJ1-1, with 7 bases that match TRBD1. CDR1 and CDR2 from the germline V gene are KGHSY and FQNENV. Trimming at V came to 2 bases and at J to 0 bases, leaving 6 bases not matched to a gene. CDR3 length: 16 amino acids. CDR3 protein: CASSQILGQMNTEAFF. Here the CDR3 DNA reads TGTGCCAGCAGCCAAATTCTGGGACAGATGAACACTGAAGCTTTCTTT.

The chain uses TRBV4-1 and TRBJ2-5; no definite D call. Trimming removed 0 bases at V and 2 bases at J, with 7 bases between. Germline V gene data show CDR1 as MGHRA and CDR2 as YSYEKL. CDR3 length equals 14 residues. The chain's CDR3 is CASSQEGRQETQYF. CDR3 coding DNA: TGCGCCAGCAGCCAAGAGGGCAGACAAGAGACCCAGTACTTC.

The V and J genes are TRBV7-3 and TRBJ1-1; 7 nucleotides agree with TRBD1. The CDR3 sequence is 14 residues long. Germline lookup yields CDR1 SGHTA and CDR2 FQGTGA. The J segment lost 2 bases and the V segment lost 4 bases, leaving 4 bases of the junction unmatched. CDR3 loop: CASSSGQINTEAFF. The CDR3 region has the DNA TGTGCCAGCAGCTCGGGACAGATTAACACTGAAGCTTTCTTT.

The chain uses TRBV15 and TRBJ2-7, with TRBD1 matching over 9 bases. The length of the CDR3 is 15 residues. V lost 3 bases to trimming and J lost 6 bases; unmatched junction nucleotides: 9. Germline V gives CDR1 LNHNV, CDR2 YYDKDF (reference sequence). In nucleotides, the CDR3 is TGTGCCACCAGCAGTACCGGGACAGGGAACCGCGAGCAGTACTTC. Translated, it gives CATSSTGTGNREQYF.

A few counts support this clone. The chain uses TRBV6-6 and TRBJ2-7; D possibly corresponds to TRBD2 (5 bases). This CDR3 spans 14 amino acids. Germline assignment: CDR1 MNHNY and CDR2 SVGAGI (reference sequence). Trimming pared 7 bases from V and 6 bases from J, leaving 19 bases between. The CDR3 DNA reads TGTGCCAGCATCCAAGAGAAGGGAGTAGGCGAGCAGTACTTC. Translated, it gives CASIQEKGVGEQYF.

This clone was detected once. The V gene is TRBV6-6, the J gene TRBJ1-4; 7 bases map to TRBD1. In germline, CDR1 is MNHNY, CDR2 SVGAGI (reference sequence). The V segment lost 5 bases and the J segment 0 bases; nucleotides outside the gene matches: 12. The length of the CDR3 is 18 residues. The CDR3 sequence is CASSPVQGSLPTNEKLFF. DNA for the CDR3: TGTGCCAGCAGTCCAGTACAGGGGTCTCTTCCAACTAATGAAAAACTGTTTTTT.